Below, 21 T cell receptor beta chains from the same sample are listed, as sequenced in a study of blood T cell repertoires in COVID-19. The assay was immunoSEQ multiplex PCR, and TCRdb's table has in-frame clones only and misses some. The table includes fewer than 350,000 clones, approximately 85% detected once. The sample taken for sequencing was PBMCs or T cells enriched from blood (not recorded which). The receptors were sampled from a man aged 30 to 45 who had recovered from COVID-19.

CDR3 amino acids: CASSLGGDSSYEQYF. The CDR3 coding sequence is TGTGCCAGCAGCTTGGGGGGCGACAGCTCCTACGAGCAGTACTTC. This chain connects TRBV5-4 to TRBJ2-7, with TRBD1 as a possible D gene (5 bases). Trimming cost V 0 bases and J 0 bases, with 10 bases left between them. This CDR3 has 15 residues. Germline CDR1 reads SGHNT; CDR2 reads YYREEE (reference sequence).

The chain links TRBV4-3 to TRBJ1-2; possibly TRBD1 for D (5 bases). The V end was cut by 1 base, the J end by 7 bases, with 16 bases between. Germline V gene lookup returns CDR1 LGHNA and CDR2 YSLEER. The CDR3 has 15 amino acids. The CDR3 DNA follows: TGCGCCAGCAGCCAAGTTGTGTCAGGGCGGGGTGGCTACACCTTC. It yields the protein CASSQVVSGRGGYTF.

The chain combines TRBV5-1 with TRBJ1-2, with TRBD1 identical over 7 bases. This CDR3 comprises 15 residues. The germline V gene encodes CDR1 SGHRS and CDR2 YFSETQ. V lost 4 bases and J lost 3; bases outside the gene matches: 9. In DNA form, the CDR3 reads TGCGCCAGCAGCCCCCAGGGGGACGGGGACTATGGCTACACCTTC. It yields the protein CASSPQGDGDYGYTF.

V gene TRBV30 combines with J gene TRBJ1-2; D is uncertain. V shed 8 bases and J shed 4 bases, with 11 bases lying between them. CDR1 GTSNPN and CDR2 SVGIG come from the germline V gene (reference sequence). The CDR3 totals 11 residues. The CDR3: CAGHRSYGYTF. Here the CDR3 DNA reads TGTGCCGGGCATCGGTCCTATGGCTACACCTTC.

The chain has TRBV6-1 and TRBJ2-7; D is possibly TRBD1 (6 bases). The CDR3 totals 15 residues. V gave up 3 bases and J gave up 2 bases, with 14 bases separating them. Germline CDR1 MNHNS, CDR2 SASEGT. The CDR3 nucleotides read TGTGCCAGCAGTGATTTTGGGACACTCACCTACGAGCAGTACTTC. Its translation: CASSDFGTLTYEQYF.

J is TRBJ1-5 and V is TRBV12-3 or TRBV12-4, with D unclear. This CDR3 contains 13 residues. Trimming stripped 7 bases from V and 7 bases from J, with 14 bases between. CDR3 sequence: CASTRSLSQPQHF. Written as DNA, the CDR3 is TGTGCCAGCACCCGATCCCTAAGCCAGCCCCAGCATTTT.

This rearrangement joins TRBV4-3 to TRBJ2-7; 7 bases line up with TRBD1. V shed 3 bases and J 4 bases; nucleotides not matched to a gene: 15. CDR1 and CDR2 from the germline V gene are LGHNA and YSLEER. The CDR3 is made up of 17 amino acids. DNA of the CDR3: TGCGCCAGCAGCCAGGATAGCCCGGCAGGGGGTATATACGAGCAGTACTTC. This gives the protein CASSQDSPAGGIYEQYF.

CDR3 region: CASSQPGPTNNEKLFF. The CDR3 DNA reads TGTGCCAGCAGCCAGCCTGGGCCGACAAATAATGAAAAACTGTTTTTT. V usage is TRBV7-2 and J usage is TRBJ1-4, with D uncertain. Trimming stripped 5 bases from V and 4 bases from J, with 17 bases between. The CDR3 extends over 16 amino acids. Germline V gives CDR1 SGHTA, CDR2 FQGNSA. Supplemented by reference TRBV7-2 and TRBJ1-4, the full variable domain reads GAGVSQSPSNKVTEKGKDVELRCDPISGHTALYWYRQSLGQGLEFLIYFQGNSAPDKSGLPSDRFSAERTGGSVSTLTIQRTQQEDSAVYLCASSQPGPTNNEKLFFGSGTQLSVL.

CDR3 loop: CASSLGAVQNYGYTF. CDR3 nucleotide sequence: TGCGCCAGCAGCCTTGGCGCGGTACAAAACTATGGCTACACCTTC. The V gene is TRBV4-3, the J gene TRBJ1-2; no firm D call. This CDR3 is built from 15 residues. Germline CDR1 reads LGHNA; CDR2 reads YSLEER. The ends were cut back, 4 bases at V and 2 bases at J, with 14 bases in the middle.

The chain joins TRBV6-5 to TRBJ1-5, with 10 bases that match TRBD1. Germline V gives CDR1 MNHEY, CDR2 SVGAGI. This CDR3 comprises 14 residues. Trimming took 6 bases from V and 7 from J; bases not matched to a gene: 6. CDR3 nucleotides: TGTGCCAGCAGACCGGGACAGGGGCGGCAGCCCCAGCATTTT. Its protein product is CASRPGQGRQPQHF.

The genes are TRBV6-5 and TRBJ1-2, with 7 bases identical to TRBD1. CDR1 and CDR2 (germline): MNHEY, SVGAGI. The CDR3 has 15 residues. The V segment lost 7 bases and the J segment 2 bases; nucleotides outside the gene matches: 10. The CDR3 loop reads CASTTGTVKNYGYTF. Written as DNA, the CDR3 is TGTGCCAGCACCACCGGGACAGTCAAGAACTATGGCTACACCTTC.

The J gene is TRBJ1-4, the V gene TRBV15, with D perhaps matching TRBD1 (5 bases). Germline lookup yields CDR1 LNHNV and CDR2 YYDKDF (reference sequence). This CDR3 comprises 15 residues. V gave up 0 bases and J gave up 3 bases, with 8 bases separating them. CDR3 residues: CATSRDLTANEKLFF. As DNA, the CDR3 is TGTGCCACCAGCAGAGATCTGACAGCTAATGAAAAACTGTTTTTT.

V and J are TRBV6-1 and TRBJ2-3, with 7 bases aligning to TRBD1. Germline V gene data show CDR1 as MNHNS and CDR2 as SASEGT. There are 15 residues in the CDR3. V lost 3 bases to trimming and J lost 1 base; unmatched junction nucleotides: 4. In DNA form, the CDR3 reads TGTGCCAGCAGTGATAGACAGGGCGGCACAGATACGCAGTATTTT. Protein sequence: CASSDRQGGTDTQYF.

This chain joins TRBV9 and TRBJ2-4; the match to TRBD1 covers 11 bases. Unmatched junction bases numbered 2, after V lost 1 base and J lost 8 bases. Germline loops: CDR1 SGDLS, CDR2 YYNGEE. The CDR3 totals 14 residues. The CDR3 DNA sequence: TGTGCCAGCAGCGTAACGGGACAGGGGGACATTCAGTACTTC. Translating it yields CASSVTGQGDIQYF.

This clone was detected only a few times. The sample holds other DNA sequences that translate to the same CDR3. This chain connects TRBV30 to TRBJ2-1, with D tentatively TRBD2 (6 bases). The CDR3 contains 14 residues. In germline, CDR1 is GTSNPN, CDR2 SVGIG (reference sequence). V was cut by 0 bases and J by 2 bases, with 8 bases left in between. Here the CDR3 reads CAWSVRGTYNEQFF. CDR3 in DNA: TGTGCCTGGAGTGTGCGGGGTACCTACAATGAGCAGTTCTTC.

The chain is built from TRBV7-9 and TRBJ1-4; 7 nucleotides match TRBD1. The CDR3 runs 15 residues. The V segment lost 5 bases and the J segment 5 bases; nucleotides outside the gene matches: 8. Germline-derived CDR1 and CDR2 are SEHNR and FQNEAQ (reference sequence). CDR3: CASSQGGDYNEKLFF. The CDR3 DNA reads TGTGCCAGCAGCCAAGGGGGCGACTACAATGAAAAACTGTTTTTT. Full variable domain (outside the CDR3, taken from reference TRBV7-9 and TRBJ1-4): DTGVSQNPRHKITKRGQNVTFRCDPISEHNRLYWYRQTLGQGPEFLTYFQNEAQLEKSRLLSDRFSAERPKGSFSTLEIQRTEQGDSAMYLCASSQGGDYNEKLFFGSGTQLSVL.

The CDR3 sequence is CASSQGQNNSPLHF. The CDR3 coding sequence is TGTGCCAGCAGCCAAGGTCAGAATAATTCACCCCTCCACTTT. V usage is TRBV3-1 (or the pseudogene TRBV3-2) and J usage is TRBJ1-6; D gene ambiguous. Looked up from germline, CDR1 is LGHDT and CDR2 is YNNKEL (reference sequence). V was clipped by 1 base and J by 5 bases, with 6 bases between them. This CDR3 has 14 amino acids.

V and J are TRBV7-9 and TRBJ1-1, with unresolved D. V was trimmed by 0 bases and J by 1 base, leaving 12 bases between them. The CDR3 covers 16 residues. Germline V gene sequence: CDR1 SEHNR, CDR2 FQNEAQ (reference sequence). This CDR3 is CASSLARSRENTEAFF. The CDR3 DNA reads as TGTGCCAGCAGCTTAGCTCGTTCACGGGAGAACACTGAAGCTTTCTTT.

This sequence joins TRBV19 and TRBJ1-5, with D possibly TRBD1 on 6 matching bases. Germline loops: CDR1 LNHDA, CDR2 SQIVND (reference sequence). This CDR3 is built from 16 residues. V lost 5 bases, J lost 0 bases, and 14 bases lay in between. CDR3 nucleotides: TGTGCCAGTAGTGACCTGGGGGCTTTTAGCAATCAGCCCCAGCATTTT. Protein sequence: CASSDLGAFSNQPQHF.

On this clone itself: This same CDR3 is encoded by further DNA sequences in the sample. The chain combines TRBV5-4 with TRBJ1-1; weak D call: TRBD1 (5 bases). V lost 3 bases and J lost 1, with 7 bases in between. The CDR3 runs to 13 residues. Germline V CDR1 and CDR2: SGHNT, YYREEE (reference sequence). CDR3 nucleotides: TGTGCCAGCAGCTCAGGACAGAACACTGAAGCTTTCTTT. Its translation: CASSSGQNTEAFF.

The V gene is TRBV11-2, the J gene TRBJ2-1; 12 bases line up with TRBD2. The junction had 3 bases not matched to a gene; V was cut back by 0 bases and J by 12 bases. The CDR3 totals 14 residues. The germline V gene encodes CDR1 SGHAT and CDR2 FQNNGV. CDR3 in amino acids: CASSLDPGLAGQFF. CDR3 coding DNA: TGTGCCAGCAGCTTAGATCCGGGACTAGCGGGGCAGTTCTTC. Full variable domain (remainder filled in from reference TRBV11-2 and TRBJ2-1): EAGVAQSPRYKIIEKRQSVAFWCNPISGHATLYWYQQILGQGPKLLIQFQNNGVVDDSQLPKDRFSAERLKGVDSTLKIQPAKLEDSAVYLCASSLDPGLAGQFFGPGTRLTVL.